The clone carrying this T cell receptor beta chain was seen more than once but under ten times. Its antigen is not known. CDR1 is SGHTA, CDR2 FQGNSA, per germline. V lost 6 bases, J lost 1 base, and 16 bases lay in between. The CDR3 extends over 15 amino acids. TCRdb keeps only in-frame clones here, not all; method: immunoSEQ multiplex PCR. The sample shows some 19,000 clones, 75% to 85% of them seen only once. Before the COVID-19 pandemic, during about 2010-2019, CD4+ T cells were taken from unexposed donors. CD4+ T cells were isolated from the cells after around 10 days of culture. The data belong to a study of CD4 T cells in relation to SARS-CoV-2 and coronaviruses.

The chain employs TRBV7-2 and TRBJ2-7; perhaps TRBD1 as D (6 bases). The TCR comes from a human donor in good health. Specimen: CD4+ T cells from PBMCs, cultured in vitro. CDR3 region: CASSLQGLKSYEQYF. DNA of the CDR3: TGTGCCAGCAGTTTACAGGGCCTGAAGTCCTACGAGCAGTACTTC.